Included here is one T cell receptor (beta chain) sequence, with context. Its specificity is not known. Each sorted subset replicate got 200 ng genomic DNA, tens of thousands of genomes. Here immunoSEQ multiplex PCR was the method, and the copy in TCRdb shows in-frame clones only, minus some. The repertoire holds 2 million to 2.5 million clones, approximately 95% seen once, with roughly 0.36% in the top ten. This sample was taken from a study of shared clonotypes between healthy human individuals. Study outcomes and limitations: In general, naive subsets displayed greater estimated richness than memory subsets did.

V lost 1 base and J 8 bases, leaving 11 bases between the germline ends. CDR1 and CDR2 (germline): SQVTM, ANQGSEA. This CDR3 spans 13 amino acids. The clonotype comes from a man younger than 30 in good health. Some clones in this sample may be carry-over from other donors' samples. The sample was naive CD4+ T cells from PBMCs. Subset denoted: CD45RA+ positively selected. The gene calls are TRBV29-1 and TRBJ1-4; D is unresolved. The CDR3 DNA is TGCAGCGTTGAAGGAGTGGGTAGGGAAAAACTGTTTTTT. The encoded protein is CSVEGVGREKLFF.